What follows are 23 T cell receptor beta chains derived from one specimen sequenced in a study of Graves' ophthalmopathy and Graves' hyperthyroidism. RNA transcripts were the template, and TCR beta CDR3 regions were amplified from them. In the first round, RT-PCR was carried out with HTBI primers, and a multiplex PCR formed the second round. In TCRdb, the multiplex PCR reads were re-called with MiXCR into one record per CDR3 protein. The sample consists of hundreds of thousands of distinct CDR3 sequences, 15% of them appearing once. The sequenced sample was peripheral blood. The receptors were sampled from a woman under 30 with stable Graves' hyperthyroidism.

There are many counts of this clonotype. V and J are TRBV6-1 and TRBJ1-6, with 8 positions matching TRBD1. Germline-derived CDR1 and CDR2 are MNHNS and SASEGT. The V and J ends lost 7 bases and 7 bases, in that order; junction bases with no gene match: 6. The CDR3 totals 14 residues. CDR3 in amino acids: CASTLTGANSPLHF. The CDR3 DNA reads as TGTGCCAGCACCTTGACAGGGGCGAATTCACCCCTCCACTTT.

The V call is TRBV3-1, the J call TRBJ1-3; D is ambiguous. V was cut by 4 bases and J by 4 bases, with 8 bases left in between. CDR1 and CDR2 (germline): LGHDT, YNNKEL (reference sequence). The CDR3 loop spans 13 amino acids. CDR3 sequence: CASSRLTGNTIYF. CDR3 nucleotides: TGTGCCAGCAGCCGCCTTACCGGAAACACCATATATTTT.

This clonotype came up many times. In DNA, the CDR3 is TGTGCCAGCAGCCCCGGACGGGACAGGGTGGGCTACACCTTC. This codes for CASSPGRDRVGYTF. This sequence joins TRBV7-2 and TRBJ1-2; 9 bases are shared with TRBD1. The germline V gene encodes CDR1 SGHTA and CDR2 FQGNSA. The CDR3 totals 14 residues. After removal of 5 bases from V and 8 bases from J, the junction contained 9 bases not matched to a gene.

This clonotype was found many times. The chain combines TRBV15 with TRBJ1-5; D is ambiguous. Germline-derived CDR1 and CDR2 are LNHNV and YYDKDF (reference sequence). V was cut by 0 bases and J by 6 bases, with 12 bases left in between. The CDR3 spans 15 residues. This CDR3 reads CATSREWRETQPQHF. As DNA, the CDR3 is TGTGCCACCAGCAGAGAGTGGAGAGAGACTCAGCCCCAGCATTTT.

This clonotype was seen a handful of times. CDR3 sequence: CSARSGTPQETQYF. For the CDR3, the DNA is TGCAGTGCTAGAAGCGGGACTCCCCAAGAGACCCAGTACTTC. This chain connects TRBV20-1 to TRBJ2-5; 7 bases fit TRBD2. V lost 2 bases to trimming and J lost 1 base; unmatched junction nucleotides: 4. CDR3 length: 14 residues. The V gene's germline CDR1 is DFQATT and CDR2 SNEGSKA (reference sequence).

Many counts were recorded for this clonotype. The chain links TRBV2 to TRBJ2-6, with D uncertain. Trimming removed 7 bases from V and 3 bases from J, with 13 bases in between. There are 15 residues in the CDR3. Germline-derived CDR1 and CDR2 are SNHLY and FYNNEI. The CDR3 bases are TGTGCCAGCACGGCCCGGGTGTTTGGGGCCAACGTCCTGACTTTC. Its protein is CASTARVFGANVLTF.

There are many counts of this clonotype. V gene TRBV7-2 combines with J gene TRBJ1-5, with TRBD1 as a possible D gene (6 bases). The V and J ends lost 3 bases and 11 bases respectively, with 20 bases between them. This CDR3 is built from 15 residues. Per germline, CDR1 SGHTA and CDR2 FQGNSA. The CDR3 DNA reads TGTGCCAGCAGCTTCGGGGCAGGGGCCGGTGGGGCCCAGCATTTT. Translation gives CASSFGAGAGGAQHF.

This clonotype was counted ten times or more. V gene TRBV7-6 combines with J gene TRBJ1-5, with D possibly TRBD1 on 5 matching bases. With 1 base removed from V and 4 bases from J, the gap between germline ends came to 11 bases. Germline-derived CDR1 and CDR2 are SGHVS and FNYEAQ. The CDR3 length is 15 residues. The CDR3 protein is CASSLGGGFNQPQHF. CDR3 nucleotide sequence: TGTGCCAGCAGCTTAGGGGGCGGATTTAATCAGCCCCAGCATTTT.

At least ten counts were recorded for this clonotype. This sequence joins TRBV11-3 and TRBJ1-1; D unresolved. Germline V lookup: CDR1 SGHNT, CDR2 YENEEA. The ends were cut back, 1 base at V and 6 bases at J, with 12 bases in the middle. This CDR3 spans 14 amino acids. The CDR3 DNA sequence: TGTGCCAGCAGCTTAGTGGGTGAGAGGTCTGAAGCTTTCTTT. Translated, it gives CASSLVGERSEAFF.

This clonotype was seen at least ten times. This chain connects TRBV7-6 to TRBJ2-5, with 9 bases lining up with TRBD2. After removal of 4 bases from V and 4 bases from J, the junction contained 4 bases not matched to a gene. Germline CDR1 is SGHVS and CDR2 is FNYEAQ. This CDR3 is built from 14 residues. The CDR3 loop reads CASSSQTSGETQYF. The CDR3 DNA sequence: TGTGCCAGCAGCTCGCAGACTAGCGGAGAGACCCAGTACTTC.

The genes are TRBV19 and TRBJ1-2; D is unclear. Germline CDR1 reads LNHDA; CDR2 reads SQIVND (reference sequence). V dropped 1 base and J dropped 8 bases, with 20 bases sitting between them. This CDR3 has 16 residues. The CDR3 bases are TGTGCCAGTAGTATAGCCCAGGTGAAAGCGGTAGACGGCTACACCTTC. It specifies CASSIAQVKAVDGYTF.

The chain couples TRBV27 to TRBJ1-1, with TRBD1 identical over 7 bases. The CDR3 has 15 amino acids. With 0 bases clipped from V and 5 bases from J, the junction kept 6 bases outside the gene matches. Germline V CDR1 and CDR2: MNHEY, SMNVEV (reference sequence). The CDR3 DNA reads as TGTGCCAGCAGTTTATCGGCGACAGGGTCAACTGAAGCTTTCTTT. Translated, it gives CASSLSATGSTEAFF.

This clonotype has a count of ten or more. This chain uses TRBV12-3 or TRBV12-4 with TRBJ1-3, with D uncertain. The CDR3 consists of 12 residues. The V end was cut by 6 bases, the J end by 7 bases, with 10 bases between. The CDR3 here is CASSLLANTIYF. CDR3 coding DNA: TGTGCCAGCAGCCTCCTCGCCAACACCATATATTTT.

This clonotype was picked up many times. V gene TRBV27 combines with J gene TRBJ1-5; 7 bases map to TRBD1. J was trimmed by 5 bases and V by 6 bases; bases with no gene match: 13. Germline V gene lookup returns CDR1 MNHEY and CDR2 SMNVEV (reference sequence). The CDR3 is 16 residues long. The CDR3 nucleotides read TGTGCCAGCAGCCCCCATATAGGAGGGGGCGATCAGCCCCAGCATTTT. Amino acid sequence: CASSPHIGGGDQPQHF.

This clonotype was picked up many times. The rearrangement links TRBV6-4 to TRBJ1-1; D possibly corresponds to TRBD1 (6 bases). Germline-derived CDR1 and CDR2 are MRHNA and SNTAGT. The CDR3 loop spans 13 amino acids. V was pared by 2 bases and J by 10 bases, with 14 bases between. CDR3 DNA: TGTGCCAGCAGTGACAATATCAGGGGTAGAGCTTTCTTT. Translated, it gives CASSDNIRGRAFF.

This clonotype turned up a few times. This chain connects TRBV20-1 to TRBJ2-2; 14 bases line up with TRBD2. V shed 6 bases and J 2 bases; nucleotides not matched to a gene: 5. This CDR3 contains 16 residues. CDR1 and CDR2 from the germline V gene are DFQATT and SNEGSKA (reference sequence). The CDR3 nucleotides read TGCAGTGCGCCGACTAGCGGGGGGGCTAACACCGGGGAGCTGTTTTTT. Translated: CSAPTSGGANTGELFF.

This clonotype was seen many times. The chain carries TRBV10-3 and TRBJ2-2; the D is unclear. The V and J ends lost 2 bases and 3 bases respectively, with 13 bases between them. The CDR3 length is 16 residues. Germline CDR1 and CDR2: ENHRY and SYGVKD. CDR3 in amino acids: CAISESLGKDTGELFF. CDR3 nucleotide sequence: TGTGCCATCAGTGAGAGTTTGGGGAAGGACACCGGGGAGCTGTTTTTT.

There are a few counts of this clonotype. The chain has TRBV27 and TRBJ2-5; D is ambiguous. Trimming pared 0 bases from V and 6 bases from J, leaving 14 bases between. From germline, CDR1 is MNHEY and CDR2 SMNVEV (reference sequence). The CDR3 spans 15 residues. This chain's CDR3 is CASSLSPLGGQTQYF. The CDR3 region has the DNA TGTGCCAGCAGTTTATCCCCCTTGGGTGGGCAGACCCAGTACTTC.

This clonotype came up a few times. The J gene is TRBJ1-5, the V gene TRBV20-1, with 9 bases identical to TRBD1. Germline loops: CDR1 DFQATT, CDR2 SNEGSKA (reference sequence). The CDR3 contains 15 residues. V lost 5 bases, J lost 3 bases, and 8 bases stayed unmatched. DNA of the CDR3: TGCAGTGCTTGGCCGGGACAGGGATCCAATCAGCCCCAGCATTTT. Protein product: CSAWPGQGSNQPQHF.

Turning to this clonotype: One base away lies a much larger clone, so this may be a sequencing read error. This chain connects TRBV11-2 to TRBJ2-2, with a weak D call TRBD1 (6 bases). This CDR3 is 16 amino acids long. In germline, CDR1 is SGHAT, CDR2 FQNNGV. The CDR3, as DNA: TGTGCCAGCAGATCCCTCAGGGGAGTTAACACCAGGGAGCTGTTTTTT. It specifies CASRSLRGVNTRELFF.

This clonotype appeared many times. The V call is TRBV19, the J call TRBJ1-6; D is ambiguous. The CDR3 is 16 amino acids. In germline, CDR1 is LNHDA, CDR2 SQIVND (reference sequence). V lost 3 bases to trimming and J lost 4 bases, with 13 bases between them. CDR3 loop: CASSISSAGYNSPLHF. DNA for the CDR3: TGTGCCAGTAGTATCAGCTCGGCGGGATATAATTCACCCCTCCACTTT.

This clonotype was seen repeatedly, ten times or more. In DNA, the CDR3 is TGTGCCAGCAGTGATCCAAGGACGTCCTACGAGCAGTACTTC. As protein: CASSDPRTSYEQYF. J is TRBJ2-7 and V is TRBV2; D uncertain. V shed 3 bases and J shed 1 base, with 10 bases lying between them. The CDR3 extends over 14 amino acids. Germline V gives CDR1 SNHLY, CDR2 FYNNEI. The complete variable domain, with remaining parts taken from reference TRBV2 and TRBJ2-7, reads EPEVTQTPSHQVTQMGQEVILRCVPISNHLYFYWYRQILGQKVEFLVSFYNNEISEKSEIFDDQFSVERPDGSNFTLKIRSTKLEDSAMYFCASSDPRTSYEQYFGPGTRLTVT.

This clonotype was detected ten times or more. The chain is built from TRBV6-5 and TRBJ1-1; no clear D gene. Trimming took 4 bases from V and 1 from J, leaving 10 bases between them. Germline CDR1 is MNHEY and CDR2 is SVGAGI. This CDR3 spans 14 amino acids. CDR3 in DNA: TGTGCCAGCAGTTTAGAGGGTCGGAACACTGAAGCTTTCTTT. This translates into CASSLEGRNTEAFF.